This TCR beta chain was identified in a study of HIV-infected patients and healthy controls (dated by TCRdb to the mid-2010s). Describing the broader study: Although they stayed below normal ranges, CD4 counts in about 85% of the 16 patients rose modestly but significantly after three months of therapy. The CD4:CD8 ratio rose slightly, whereas CD8 counts showed no consistent shift during early therapy. Viral load became undetectable in about 70% of the 16 patients by the second bleed and in all patients after a further year of therapy. Relative to controls, total CDR3 counts per chain did not differ significantly, and patients lacked overall T-cell lymphocytopenia. The study asked whether deep sequencing of the TCR repertoire from small blood samples of HIV patients could detect immune perturbation and reconstitution. What the research found in general, with its limitations: Differing numbers of distinct sequences in patients and controls hindered comparison, and size-matching assigned excessive weight to rare events in the HIV-infected data. More CDR3s were shared between individuals among healthy controls than among HIV+ patients, as measured by Jaccard index and by the count of highly shared sequences. In the study, no determination of donor HLA types was made. Processing included only sixteen HIV-infected individuals, and this was regarded by the authors as a major limit on how widely the findings apply. Size-matched repertoire data did not replicate the apparent post-therapy recovery of the Gini index in HIV-infected patients. The pairing of alpha and beta chains was not determined in the samples. During therapy, HIV-associated CDR3s significantly decreased in frequency, while CMV-associated CDR3s did not change significantly, though most became more frequent. Compared with untreated HIV+ repertoires, healthy control repertoires had roughly threefold more distinct CDR3s and a higher Shannon diversity. HIV-infected repertoires had significantly higher mean Gini indices than controls, possibly reflecting oligoclonality. Slight age and sex profile differences between the study cohorts did not explain the observed diversity differences. MAIT cell alpha-chain CDR3s were found at high frequency in healthy controls but were severely depleted in HIV+ repertoires. The dynamics of distinct T-cell subpopulations could not be separated, and sequencing depth was restricted, because whole blood was used. Only about three months of therapy was reflected in the treated samples, a period arguably too short to observe immune reconstitution given low adult thymic output. Compared with controls, HIV-infected patients showed significantly different mean usage of eight alpha and eight beta V genes.

The CDR3, from cysteine to phenylalanine, totals 13 residues. Only CDR3 DNA is held: 39 bases, read in frame from base 1. V loses 5 bases at its end and J loses 8 bases; junction bases beyond the gene matches: 5. In the germline V gene (reference sequence), CDR1 corresponds to MNHEY and CDR2 to SMNVEV. This clonotype was detected ten times or more. No antigen is known for it. The input lacks base qualities; no much larger clone sits a single base away. Using SuperScript III with primers targeting the alpha and beta constant regions, approximately 500 ng of RNA was reverse transcribed. Separate alpha and beta chain libraries were generated by chain-specific third strand synthesis with multiplexing indices. The protocol used a single primer pair to amplify all rearrangements within a chain, which avoided primer bias, and attached molecular barcodes to each cDNA molecule. Purified cDNA was joined by T4 RNA Ligase 1 to a 5' RACE adapter carrying a random hexamer and the SP2 sequencing primer site. Second strand synthesis was performed with Phusion polymerase and primed from the SP2 site, and slow temperature ramps were applied to favor optimal annealing. The 12-nucleotide barcode on each molecule comprised two random hexamer sequences, both introduced before amplification and concatenated. P5 and P7 adapter elements plus a second index were added in a short first PCR, which was followed by a 23-cycle amplification PCR with P5s and P7 primers. The libraries went through 25 to 35 PCR cycles in total, were quantified on a Qubit, were sized on a Bioanalyzer, and were diluted to 4 nM. Sequencing of the normalized libraries was done on an Illumina MiSeq using 2 x 250 paired-end kits. MinElute columns were the means by which the reverse transcription reactions were cleaned up, and the reactions were eluted into roughly 9.4 ul Tris-Cl. Adapter ligations ran for 20 to 25 hours at 16 degrees C and were afterwards cleaned with AMPure XP beads at a 1:1 ratio. Per the source publication's procedure: Demultiplexed FASTQ files were processed with a modified Decombinator by which V, J, insert and barcode information was output. Sequences that shared a barcode but differed from the dominant sequence were treated as errors and discarded, and barcodes were clustered at Levenshtein distance 3 and counted to estimate the original cDNA molecules. The R packages ineq, vegan, igraph and RCytoscape were used for downstream analyses, with IMGT nomenclature and CDR3 definitions applied. V gene usage was calculated across distinct sequences, with every TCR tallied a single time to avoid skew from clonal expansion. Whenever two unique CDR3 amino acid sequences within a donor differed by a single Levenshtein edit, similarity networks linked them. The authors compiled published HIV-specific CDR3s (around 90 alpha, around 740 beta) and CMV-specific CDR3s (about 14 alpha, a few hundred beta) and searched for them in the repertoires. Random subsampling to size-matched repertoires demonstrated that the decreased diversity in patients did not result from their lower sequence numbers. TCRdb itself trimmed the public reads at Q25 with fastp, ran MiXCR and retained productive beta chains. Entries that share a CDR3 protein sequence are merged under the most common genes and DNA. These V and J calls originate from TCRdb's pipeline instead of the authors' own analysis. This sample comprises some 20,000 distinct CDR3 sequences, 8.5% to 9% of them detected only once. Approximately 21% of the sample comes from the top ten.

Follow-up blood was drawn from HIV-infected patients roughly three months, about 14 weeks, after the initiation of antiretroviral therapy. Whole blood was used without cell fractionation, so the repertoire reflected all unsorted peripheral T cells. For RNA extraction, an approximately 2.6 ml sample of peripheral blood was drawn into Tempus tubes. Patients were deemed ineligible for enrollment if they had febrile or AIDS-related illness, tumors, hepatitis B or C coinfection, immunomodulatory therapy, recent vaccination or treatment interruptions. Residual genomic DNA was removed with the TURBO-DNase kit and globin mRNA was depleted with GLOBINclear.

The receptor was derived from an adult with HIV infection. This receptor chain uses TRBV27 and TRBJ1-5; the junction holds 8 bases that match TRBD1. Sample: blood, taken during antiretroviral therapy. The CDR3 reads CASSKTGVEPQHF. The base sequence is TGTGCCAGCAGTAAGACAGGGGTAGAGCCCCAGCATTTT.